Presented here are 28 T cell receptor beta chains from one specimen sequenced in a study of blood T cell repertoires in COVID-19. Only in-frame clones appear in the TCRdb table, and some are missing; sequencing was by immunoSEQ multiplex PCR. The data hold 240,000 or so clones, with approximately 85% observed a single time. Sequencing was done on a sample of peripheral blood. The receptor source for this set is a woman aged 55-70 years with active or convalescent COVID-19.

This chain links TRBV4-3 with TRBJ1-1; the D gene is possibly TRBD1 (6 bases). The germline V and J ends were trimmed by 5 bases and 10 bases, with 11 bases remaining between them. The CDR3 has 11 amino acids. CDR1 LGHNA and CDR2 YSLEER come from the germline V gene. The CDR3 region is CASSGHRAAFF. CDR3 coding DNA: TGCGCCAGCAGCGGGCACAGGGCAGCTTTCTTT.

CDR3 protein: CASSQQGSNNEQFF. CDR3 nucleotide sequence: TGTGCCAGCTCACAACAGGGTTCGAACAATGAGCAGTTCTTC. V and J are TRBV18 and TRBJ2-1, with a possible D match to TRBD1 (6 bases). CDR3 size: 14 residues. Between the trimmed V and J ends, which lost 4 bases and 5 bases, there was a span of 12 bases. Per germline, CDR1 KGHSH and CDR2 LQKENI.

The CDR3 sequence: CASSTRFPANTGELFF. Written as DNA, the CDR3 is TGTGCCAGTAGTACCAGGTTCCCCGCGAACACCGGGGAGCTGTTTTTT. The genes are TRBV19 and TRBJ2-2; no clear D. Germline V gene data show CDR1 as LNHDA and CDR2 as SQIVND (reference sequence). The V gene lost 4 bases and the J gene lost 0 bases, with 12 bases spanning the gap. This CDR3 has 16 residues.

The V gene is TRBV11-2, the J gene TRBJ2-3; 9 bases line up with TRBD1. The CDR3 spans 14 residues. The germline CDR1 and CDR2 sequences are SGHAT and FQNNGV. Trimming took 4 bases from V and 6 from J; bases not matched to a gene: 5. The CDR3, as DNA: TGTGCCAGCAGCTCGGGACAGGGCGTGGATACGCAGTATTTT. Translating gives CASSSGQGVDTQYF.

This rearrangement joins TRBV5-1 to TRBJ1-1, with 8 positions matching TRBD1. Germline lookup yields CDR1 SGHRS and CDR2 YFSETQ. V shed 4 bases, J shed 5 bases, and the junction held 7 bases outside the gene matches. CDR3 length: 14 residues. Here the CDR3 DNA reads TGCGCCAGCAGCCCAGGACAGGGTGGGACTGAAGCTTTCTTT. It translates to CASSPGQGGTEAFF.

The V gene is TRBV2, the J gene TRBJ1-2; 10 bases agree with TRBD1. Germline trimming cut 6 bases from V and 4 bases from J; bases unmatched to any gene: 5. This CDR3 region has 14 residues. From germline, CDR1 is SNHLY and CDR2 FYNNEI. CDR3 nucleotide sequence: TGTGCCAGCAGGGGGGACAGGGGAGTCTATGGCTACACCTTC. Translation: CASRGDRGVYGYTF.

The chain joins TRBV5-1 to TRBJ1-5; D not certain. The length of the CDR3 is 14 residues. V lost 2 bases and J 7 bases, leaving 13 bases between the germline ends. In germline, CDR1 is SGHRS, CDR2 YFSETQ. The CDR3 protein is CASSLGPSGQPQHF. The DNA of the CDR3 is TGCGCCAGCAGCTTAGGCCCGAGCGGACAGCCCCAGCATTTT.

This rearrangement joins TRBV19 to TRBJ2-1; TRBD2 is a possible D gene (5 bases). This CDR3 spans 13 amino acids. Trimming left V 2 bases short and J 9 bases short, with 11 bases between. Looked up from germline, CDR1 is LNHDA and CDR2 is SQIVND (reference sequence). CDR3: CASSIKGGGEQFF. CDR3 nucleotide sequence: TGTGCCAGTAGTATAAAGGGCGGAGGTGAGCAGTTCTTC. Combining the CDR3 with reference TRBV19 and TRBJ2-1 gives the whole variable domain DGGITQSPKYLFRKEGQNVTLSCEQNLNHDAMYWYRQDPGQGLRLIYYSQIVNDFQKGDIAEGYSVSREKKESFPLTVTSAQKNPTAFYLCASSIKGGGEQFFGPGTRLTVL.

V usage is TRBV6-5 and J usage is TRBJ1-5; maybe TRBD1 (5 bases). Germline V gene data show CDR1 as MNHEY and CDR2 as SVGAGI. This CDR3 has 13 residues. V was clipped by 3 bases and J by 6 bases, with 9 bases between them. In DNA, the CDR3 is TGTGCCAGCAGTTATACTCAGGGTCAGCCCCAGCATTTT. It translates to CASSYTQGQPQHF.

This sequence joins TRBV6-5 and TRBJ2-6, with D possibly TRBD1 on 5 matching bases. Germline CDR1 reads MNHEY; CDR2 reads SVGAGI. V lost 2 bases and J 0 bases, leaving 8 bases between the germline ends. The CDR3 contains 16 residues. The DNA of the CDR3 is TGTGCCAGCAGTTACCCCACAGGCTCTGGGGCCAACGTCCTGACTTTC. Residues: CASSYPTGSGANVLTF.

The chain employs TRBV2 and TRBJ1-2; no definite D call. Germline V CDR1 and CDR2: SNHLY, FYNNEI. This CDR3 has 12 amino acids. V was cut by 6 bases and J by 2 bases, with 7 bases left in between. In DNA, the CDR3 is TGTGCCAGCAGCGTCCTGAACTATGGCTACACCTTC. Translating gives CASSVLNYGYTF.

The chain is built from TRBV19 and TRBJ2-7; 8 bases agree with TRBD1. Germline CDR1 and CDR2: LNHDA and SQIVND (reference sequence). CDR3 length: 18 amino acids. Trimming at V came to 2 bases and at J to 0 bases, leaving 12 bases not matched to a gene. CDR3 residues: CASSIRHSGTGISYEQYF. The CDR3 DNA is TGTGCCAGTAGTATACGCCACTCCGGGACAGGTATCTCCTACGAGCAGTACTTC.

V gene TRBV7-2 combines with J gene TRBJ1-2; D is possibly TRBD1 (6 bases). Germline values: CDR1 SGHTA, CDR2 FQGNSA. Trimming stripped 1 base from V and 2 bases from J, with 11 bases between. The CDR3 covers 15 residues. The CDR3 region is CASSLDWQGNYGYTF. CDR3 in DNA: TGTGCCAGCAGCTTAGACTGGCAGGGGAACTATGGCTACACCTTC.

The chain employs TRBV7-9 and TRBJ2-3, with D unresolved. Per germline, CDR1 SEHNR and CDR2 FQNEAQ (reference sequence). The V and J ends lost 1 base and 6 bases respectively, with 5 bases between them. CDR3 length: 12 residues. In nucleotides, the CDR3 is TGTGCCAGCAGCTTAGTTTCGGATACGCAGTATTTT. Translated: CASSLVSDTQYF.

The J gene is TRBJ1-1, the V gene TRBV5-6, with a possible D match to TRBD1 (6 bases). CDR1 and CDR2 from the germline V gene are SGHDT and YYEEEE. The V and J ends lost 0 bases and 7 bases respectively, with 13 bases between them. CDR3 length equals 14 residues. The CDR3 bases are TGTGCCAGCAGCTTGGGACAGGTAAGGGGTGAAGCTTTCTTT. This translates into CASSLGQVRGEAFF.

In DNA, the CDR3 is TGTGCCAGCGGGGGGTTTGAAGGGACCCAGTACTTC. It yields the protein CASGGFEGTQYF. The rearrangement uses TRBV9 and TRBJ2-5, with D possibly TRBD2 on 6 matching bases. Trimming removed 7 bases from V and 7 bases from J, with 14 bases in between. The CDR3 has 12 amino acids. Germline V gene data show CDR1 as SGDLS and CDR2 as YYNGEE.

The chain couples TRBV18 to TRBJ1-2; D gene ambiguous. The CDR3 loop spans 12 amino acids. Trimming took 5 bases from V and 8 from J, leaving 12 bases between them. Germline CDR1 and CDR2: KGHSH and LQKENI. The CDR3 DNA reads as TGTGCCAGCTCAAGGAGGGAGGAAGGCTACACCTTC. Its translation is CASSRREEGYTF.

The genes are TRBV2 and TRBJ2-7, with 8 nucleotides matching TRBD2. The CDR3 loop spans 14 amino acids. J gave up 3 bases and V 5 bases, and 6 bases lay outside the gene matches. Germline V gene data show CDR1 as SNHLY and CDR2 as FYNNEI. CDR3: CASSSGGGRYEQYF. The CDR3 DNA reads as TGTGCCAGCAGTTCGGGAGGGGGTCGCTACGAGCAGTACTTC.

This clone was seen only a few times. CDR3 region: CASSVELRSQGSVGYTF. In DNA, the CDR3 is TGTGCCAGCAGCGTAGAATTACGAAGTCAGGGGAGTGTTGGCTACACCTTC. The V gene is TRBV9, the J gene TRBJ1-2, with a possible D match to TRBD1 (6 bases). In germline, CDR1 is SGDLS, CDR2 YYNGEE. Trimming took off 0 bases at V and 7 bases at J, with 22 bases between the two ends. The CDR3 totals 17 residues.

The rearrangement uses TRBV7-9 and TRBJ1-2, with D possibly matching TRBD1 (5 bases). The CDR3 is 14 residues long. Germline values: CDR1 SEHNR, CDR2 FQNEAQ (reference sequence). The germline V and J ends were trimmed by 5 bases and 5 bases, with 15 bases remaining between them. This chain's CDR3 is CASSPWTPQYGYTF. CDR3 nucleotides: TGTGCCAGCAGCCCCTGGACACCCCAGTATGGCTACACCTTC.

The CDR3 DNA is TGTGCCAGCAGCTCACAGGGGCCCCAAGAGACCCAGTACTTC. Its translation is CASSSQGPQETQYF. V and J are TRBV5-6 and TRBJ2-5; the match to TRBD1 covers 7 bases. The CDR3 has 14 residues. Trimming at V came to 3 bases and at J to 1 base, leaving 3 bases not matched to a gene. Germline-derived CDR1 and CDR2 are SGHDT and YYEEEE.

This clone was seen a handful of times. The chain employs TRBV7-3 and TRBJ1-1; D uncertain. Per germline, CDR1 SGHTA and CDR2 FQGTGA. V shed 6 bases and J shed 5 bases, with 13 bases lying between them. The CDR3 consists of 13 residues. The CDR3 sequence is CASRLGRGTEAFF. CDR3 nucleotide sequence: TGTGCCAGCAGGTTAGGGCGGGGAACTGAAGCTTTCTTT. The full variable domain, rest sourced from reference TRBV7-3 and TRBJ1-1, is GAGVSQTPSNKVTEKGKYVELRCDPISGHTALYWYRQSLGQGPEFLIYFQGTGAADDSGLPNDRFFAVRPEGSVSTLKIQRTERGDSAVYLCASRLGRGTEAFFGQGTRLTVV.

CDR3 loop: CASSPGQGGDYGYTF. The CDR3, as DNA: TGTGCCAGCTCACCAGGACAGGGGGGGGACTATGGCTACACCTTC. The chain joins TRBV18 to TRBJ1-2; the match to TRBD1 covers 10 bases. The junction had 3 bases not matched to a gene; V was cut back by 2 bases and J by 3 bases. The CDR3 totals 15 residues. Germline CDR1 and CDR2: KGHSH and LQKENI.

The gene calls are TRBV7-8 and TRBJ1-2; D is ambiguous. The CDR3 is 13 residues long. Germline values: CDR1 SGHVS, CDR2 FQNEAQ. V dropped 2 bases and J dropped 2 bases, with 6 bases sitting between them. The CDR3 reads CASSLTENYGYTF. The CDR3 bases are TGTGCCAGCAGCTTAACGGAGAACTATGGCTACACCTTC. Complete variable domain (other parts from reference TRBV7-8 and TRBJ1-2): GAGVSQSPRYKVAKRGQDVALRCDPISGHVSLFWYQQALGQGPEFLTYFQNEAQLDKSGLPSDRFFAERPEGSVSTLKIQRTQQEDSAVYLCASSLTENYGYTFGSGTRLTVV.

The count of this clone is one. The CDR3 DNA reads TGTGCCATCAGGGCAGGGGGCGAAAACTATGGCTACACCTTC. The encoded protein is CAIRAGGENYGYTF. The chain is built from TRBV10-3 and TRBJ1-2; TRBD1 matches 8 bases. Germline V lookup: CDR1 ENHRY, CDR2 SYGVKD. The V gene end was trimmed by 6 bases and the J gene end by 2 bases; junction bases not matched to a gene: 5. The CDR3 loop spans 14 amino acids.

The CDR3 loop reads CASSASRTGGSPLHF. CDR3 bases: TGTGCCAGCAGCGCAAGTCGGACAGGGGGATCACCCCTCCACTTT. The rearrangement uses TRBV3-1 (or the pseudogene TRBV3-2) and TRBJ1-6, with 10 nucleotides matching TRBD1. The V gene's germline CDR1 is LGHDT and CDR2 YNNKEL (reference sequence). J lost 10 bases, V lost 5 bases, and 8 bases had no gene match. The length of the CDR3 is 15 residues.

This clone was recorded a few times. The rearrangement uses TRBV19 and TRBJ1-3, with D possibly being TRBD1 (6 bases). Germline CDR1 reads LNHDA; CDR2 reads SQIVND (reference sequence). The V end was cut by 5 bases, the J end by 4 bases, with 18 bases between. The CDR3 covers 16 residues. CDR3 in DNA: TGTGCCAGTAGTGTCCCATACCGGGACAAGGGAAACACCATATATTTT. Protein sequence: CASSVPYRDKGNTIYF.

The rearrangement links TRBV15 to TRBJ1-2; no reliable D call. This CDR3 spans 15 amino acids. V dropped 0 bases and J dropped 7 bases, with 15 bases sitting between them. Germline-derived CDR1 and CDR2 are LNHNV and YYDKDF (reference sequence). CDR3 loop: CATSRDRGSSLGYTF. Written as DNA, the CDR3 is TGTGCCACCAGCAGAGATCGGGGTTCGTCCCTTGGCTACACCTTC.